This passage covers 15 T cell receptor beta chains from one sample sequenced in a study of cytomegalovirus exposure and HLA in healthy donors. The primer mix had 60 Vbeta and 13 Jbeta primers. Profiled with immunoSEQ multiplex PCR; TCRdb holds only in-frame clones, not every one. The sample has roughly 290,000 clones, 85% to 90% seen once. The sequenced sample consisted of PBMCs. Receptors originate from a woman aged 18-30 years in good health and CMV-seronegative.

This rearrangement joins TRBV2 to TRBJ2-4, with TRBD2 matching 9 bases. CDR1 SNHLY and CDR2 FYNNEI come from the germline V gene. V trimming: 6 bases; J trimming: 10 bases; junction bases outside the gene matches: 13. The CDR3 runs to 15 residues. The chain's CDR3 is CASRVYRTSAWIQYF. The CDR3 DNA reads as TGTGCCAGCAGGGTTTACAGGACTAGCGCTTGGATTCAGTACTTC.

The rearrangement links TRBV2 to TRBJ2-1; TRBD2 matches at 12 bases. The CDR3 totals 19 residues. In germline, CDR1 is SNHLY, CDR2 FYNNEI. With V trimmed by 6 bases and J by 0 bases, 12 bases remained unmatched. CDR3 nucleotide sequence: TGTGCCAGCAGCGGATGGGCTAGCGGGGGGGCAGGCTCCTACAATGAGCAGTTCTTC. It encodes CASSGWASGGAGSYNEQFF.

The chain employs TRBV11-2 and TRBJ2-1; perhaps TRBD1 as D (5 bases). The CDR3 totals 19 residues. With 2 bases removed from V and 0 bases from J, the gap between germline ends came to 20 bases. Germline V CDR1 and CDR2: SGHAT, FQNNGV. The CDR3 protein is CASSLNWVGPQSSYNEQFF. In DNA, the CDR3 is TGTGCCAGCAGCTTAAACTGGGTGGGGCCGCAAAGCTCCTACAATGAGCAGTTCTTC.

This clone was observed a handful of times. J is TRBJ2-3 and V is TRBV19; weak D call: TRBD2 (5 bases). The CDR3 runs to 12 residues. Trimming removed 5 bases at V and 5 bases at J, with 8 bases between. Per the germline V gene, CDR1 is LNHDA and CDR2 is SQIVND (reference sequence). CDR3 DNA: TGTGCCAGTAGTCAGAGCGGAGATACGCAGTATTTT. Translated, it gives CASSQSGDTQYF.

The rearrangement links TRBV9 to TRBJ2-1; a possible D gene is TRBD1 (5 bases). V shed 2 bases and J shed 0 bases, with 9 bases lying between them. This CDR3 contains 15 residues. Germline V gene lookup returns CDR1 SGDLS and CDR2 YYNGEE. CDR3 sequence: CASSVDSSSYNEQFF. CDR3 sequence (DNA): TGTGCCAGCAGCGTCGACAGCAGCTCCTACAATGAGCAGTTCTTC.

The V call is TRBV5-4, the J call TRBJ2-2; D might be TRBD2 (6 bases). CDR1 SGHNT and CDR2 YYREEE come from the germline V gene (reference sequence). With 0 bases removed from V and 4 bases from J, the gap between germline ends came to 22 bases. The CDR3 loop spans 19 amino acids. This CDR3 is CASSLVRASGGPSTGELFF. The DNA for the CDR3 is TGTGCCAGCAGCTTGGTGAGGGCTTCTGGAGGGCCCAGCACCGGGGAGCTGTTTTTT.

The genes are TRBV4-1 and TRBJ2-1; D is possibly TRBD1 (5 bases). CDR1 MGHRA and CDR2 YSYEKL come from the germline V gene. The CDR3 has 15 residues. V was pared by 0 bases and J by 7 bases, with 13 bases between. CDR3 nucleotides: TGCGCCAGCAGCCAAGAACCAGGGTCAGCGAATGAGCAGTTCTTC. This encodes CASSQEPGSANEQFF.

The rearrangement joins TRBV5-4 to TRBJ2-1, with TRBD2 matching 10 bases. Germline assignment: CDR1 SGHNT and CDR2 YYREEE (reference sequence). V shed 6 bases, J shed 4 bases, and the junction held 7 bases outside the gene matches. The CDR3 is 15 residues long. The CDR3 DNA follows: TGTGCCAGCAAGACATCTAGCGGGGGTTACAATGAGCAGTTCTTC. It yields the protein CASKTSSGGYNEQFF.

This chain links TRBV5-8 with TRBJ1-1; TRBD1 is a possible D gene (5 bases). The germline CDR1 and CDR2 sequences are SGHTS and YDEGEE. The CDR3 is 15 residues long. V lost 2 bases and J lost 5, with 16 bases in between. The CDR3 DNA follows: TGTGCCAGCAGCTTTCGGGGCTTGGCGGGGACTGAAGCTTTCTTT. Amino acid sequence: CASSFRGLAGTEAFF.

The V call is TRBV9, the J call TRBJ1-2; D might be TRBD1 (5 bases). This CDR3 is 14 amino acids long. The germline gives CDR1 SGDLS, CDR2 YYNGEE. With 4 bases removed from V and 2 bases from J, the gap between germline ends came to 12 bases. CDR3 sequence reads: CASSQGQGNYGYTF. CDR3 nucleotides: TGTGCCAGCAGCCAAGGTCAGGGCAACTATGGCTACACCTTC.

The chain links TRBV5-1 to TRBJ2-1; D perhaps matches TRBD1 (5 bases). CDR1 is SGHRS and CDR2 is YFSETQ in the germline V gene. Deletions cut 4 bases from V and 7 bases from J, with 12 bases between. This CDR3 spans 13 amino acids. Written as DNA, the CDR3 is TGCGCCAGCAGCGAGGACAAAGGTAATGAGCAGTTCTTC. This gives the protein CASSEDKGNEQFF.

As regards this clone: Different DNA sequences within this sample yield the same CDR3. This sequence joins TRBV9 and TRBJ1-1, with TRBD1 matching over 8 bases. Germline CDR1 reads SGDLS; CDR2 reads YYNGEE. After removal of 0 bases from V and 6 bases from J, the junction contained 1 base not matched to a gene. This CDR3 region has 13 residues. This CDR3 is CASSVGDRSEAFF. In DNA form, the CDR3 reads TGTGCCAGCAGCGTAGGGGACAGGTCTGAAGCTTTCTTT.

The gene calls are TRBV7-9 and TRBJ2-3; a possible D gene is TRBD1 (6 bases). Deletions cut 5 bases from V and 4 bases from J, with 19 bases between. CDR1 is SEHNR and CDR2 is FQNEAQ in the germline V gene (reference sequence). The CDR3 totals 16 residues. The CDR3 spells CASSKDKGRGADTQYF. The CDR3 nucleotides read TGTGCCAGCAGCAAAGATAAGGGCAGGGGAGCAGATACGCAGTATTTT.

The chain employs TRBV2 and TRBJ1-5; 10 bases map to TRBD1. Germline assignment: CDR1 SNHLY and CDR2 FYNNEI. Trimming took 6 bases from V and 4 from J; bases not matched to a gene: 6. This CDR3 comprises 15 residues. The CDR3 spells CASSRGGQGNQPQHF. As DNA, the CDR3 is TGTGCCAGCAGCCGGGGGGGACAGGGGAATCAGCCCCAGCATTTT.

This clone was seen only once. CDR3: CASSVTGTGGNYGYTF. In nucleotides, the CDR3 is TGTGCCAGCAGCGTCACGGGGACAGGGGGGAACTATGGCTACACCTTC. V is TRBV2 and J is TRBJ1-2, with TRBD1 identical over 11 bases. Germline V lookup: CDR1 SNHLY, CDR2 FYNNEI. The CDR3 runs to 16 residues. The V segment lost 6 bases and the J segment 2 bases; nucleotides outside the gene matches: 8.